This TCR beta chain was obtained from a study of cytomegalovirus exposure and HLA in healthy donors. 13 Jbeta primers and 60 Vbeta primers were used for the PCR. Only in-frame clones appear in the TCRdb table, and some are missing; sequencing was by immunoSEQ multiplex PCR. Altogether about 150,000 clones are present, 82% being singletons, with the ten largest covering around 6.6%. When sampled, the donors appeared nominally healthy, though they likely had unrecorded immune exposures. Findings and caveats of the study: Under in vitro conditions, three CMV-associated chains were confirmed as specific for CMV antigens. The study labeled 150 to 200 TCR beta chains cytomegalovirus-associated.

The CDR3 totals 12 residues. Looked up from germline, CDR1 is SEHNR and CDR2 is FQNEAQ (reference sequence). This clone was observed a handful of times. Its target is unknown. Relative to the germline gene, one junction end is altered; a read error may explain this. The chain recombines TRBV7-9 with TRBJ1-1; D is perhaps TRBD1 (6 bases). Sequencing input: PBMCs. The TCR comes from a woman in her forties or fifties in good health and CMV-seropositive. The CDR3 is CSSQGWNTEAFF. The CDR3 DNA reads as TGTTCCAGTCAGGGGTGGAACACTGAAGCTTTCTTT.